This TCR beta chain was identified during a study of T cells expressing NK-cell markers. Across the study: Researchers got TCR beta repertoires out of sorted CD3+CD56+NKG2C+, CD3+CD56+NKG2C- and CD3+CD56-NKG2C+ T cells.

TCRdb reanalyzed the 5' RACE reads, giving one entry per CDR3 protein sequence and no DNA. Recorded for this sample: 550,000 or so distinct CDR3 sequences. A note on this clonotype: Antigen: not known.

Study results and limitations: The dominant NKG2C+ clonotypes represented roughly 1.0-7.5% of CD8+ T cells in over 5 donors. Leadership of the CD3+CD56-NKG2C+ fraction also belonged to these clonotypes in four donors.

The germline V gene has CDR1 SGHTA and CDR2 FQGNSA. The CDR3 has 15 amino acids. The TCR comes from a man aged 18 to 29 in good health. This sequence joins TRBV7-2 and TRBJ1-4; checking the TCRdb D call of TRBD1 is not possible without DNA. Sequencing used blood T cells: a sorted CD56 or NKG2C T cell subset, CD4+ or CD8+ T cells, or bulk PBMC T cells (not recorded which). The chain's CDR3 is CASSYQQGGQYKLFF.